This TCR beta chain was recorded in a study of OX40 agonist ivuxolimab in advanced cancers. Study overall: The group had a mean age of roughly 65 years, ranged from roughly 20 to 80, and was 82.7% male. Study-level points and caveats: Low clonal expansion, among the lowest seen, marked partial responders at 0.1-3.0 mg/kg.

Regarding this clone: The target antigen is unknown.

V gave up 3 bases and J gave up 7 bases; unmatched junction bases: 7. CDR1 SGHDN and CDR2 FVKESK come from the germline V gene. The length of the CDR3 is 15 residues. Using immunoSEQ multiplex PCR, the repertoire was profiled, and TCRdb retains in-frame clones only, with some absent. The sample lists over 50,000 clones, about 85% occurring once. The chain recombines TRBV14 with TRBJ2-1; 9 bases line up with TRBD1. The TCR was taken from an adult with an advanced solid tumor such as melanoma, head and neck, liver or kidney cancer. Material: CD4+ or CD8+ T cells sorted from blood, obtained in a trial of the OX40 agonist ivuxolimab. The CDR3, as DNA: TGTGCCAGCAGCCAGTGGGGACAGGGTTGGAATGAGCAGTTCTTC. Translation: CASSQWGQGWNEQFF.